This T cell receptor (beta chain) was found in a study of blood T cell repertoires in COVID-19. In the study overall: Collection of acute and convalescent COVID-19 samples took place in the United States, Italy and Spain.

V lost 6 bases, J lost 2 bases, and 2 bases stayed unmatched. The germline V gene has CDR1 MNHEY and CDR2 SMNVEV (reference sequence). The CDR3 runs to 13 residues. The assay was immunoSEQ multiplex PCR, and TCRdb's table has in-frame clones only and misses some. The sample has approximately 300,000 clones; just over 85% are singletons. The source is a woman aged 18 to 35 who had recovered from COVID-19. The sequencing sample was made of PBMCs or T cells enriched from blood (not recorded which). V and J are TRBV27 and TRBJ2-7; TRBD1 agrees at 9 bases. CDR3 region: CASRGQGPYEQYF. As DNA, the CDR3 is TGTGCCAGCAGAGGACAGGGGCCCTACGAGCAGTACTTC.